Listed below are T cell receptor beta chains from one sample, sequenced in a study of cytomegalovirus exposure and HLA in healthy donors. Using immunoSEQ multiplex PCR, the repertoire was profiled, and TCRdb retains in-frame clones only, with some absent. Of over 150,000 clones in the sample, approximately 86% are singletons; the top ten hold around 22%. Input material: PBMCs. The receptors come from a young man in good health and CMV-seropositive. CDR3s include the opening cysteine and the closing phenylalanine or tryptophan. The D gene is left open where the match is weak. Some rows have no size entry. The others give once, few or many, or a class for an expanded clone.

d_gene	j_gene	v_gene	abundance	CDR3aa	CDR3nt
TRBD1	TRBJ2-3	TRBV9	-	CASSVTGAWGTDTQYF	TGTGCCAGCAGCGTGACAGGGGCATGGGGCACAGATACGCAGTATTTT
-	TRBJ2-2	TRBV30	-	CAWKGEGLRTGELFF	TGTGCCTGGAAGGGGGAAGGGCTGAGAACCGGGGAGCTGTTTTTT
TRBD1	TRBJ1-4	TRBV30	-	CAWRRGQVNEKLFF	TGTGCCTGGAGACGCGGACAGGTTAATGAAAAACTGTTTTTT
-	TRBJ1-2	TRBV6-6	few	CASSPRGGADGYTF	TGTGCCAGCAGTCCTCGGGGAGGGGCGGATGGCTACACCTTC
-	TRBJ2-7	TRBV7-6	-	CASSLGDTSYEQYF	TGTGCCAGCAGCTTAGGGGACACCTCCTACGAGCAGTACTTC
TRBD2	TRBJ2-1	TRBV7-3	-	CASSPQRGPVPRFEQFF	TGTGCCAGCAGCCCCCAGCGGGGCCCCGTCCCACGCTTTGAGCAGTTCTTC
-	TRBJ1-1	TRBV7-2	-	CASSLPREGNTEAFF	TGTGCCAGCAGCTTACCCAGGGAGGGGAACACTGAAGCTTTCTTT
TRBD2	TRBJ2-3	TRBV27	-	CASSSGLAGGITDTQYF	TGTGCCAGCAGTTCCGGACTAGCGGGGGGAATCACAGATACGCAGTATTTT
TRBD1	TRBJ1-1	TRBV4-1	-	CASSQGQGGTEAFF	TGCGCCAGCAGCCAAGGACAGGGGGGAACTGAAGCTTTCTTT
-	TRBJ1-5	TRBV4-3	-	CASSKAYTSNQPQHF	TGCGCCAGCAGCAAAGCGTACACAAGCAATCAGCCCCAGCATTTT
-	TRBJ1-5	TRBV18	-	CASSPSRGDGNQPQHF	TGTGCCAGCTCACCCTCACGGGGGGACGGCAATCAGCCCCAGCATTTT
-	TRBJ2-3	TRBV4-2	-	CASSQDLASGTDTQYF	TGTGCCAGCAGCCAAGATTTGGCTAGCGGCACAGATACGCAGTATTTT
-	TRBJ1-1	TRBV25-1	-	CASSEPRGKNTEAFF	TGTGCCAGCAGTGAGCCCAGGGGAAAGAACACTGAAGCTTTCTTT
TRBD1	TRBJ2-3	TRBV25-1	-	CASRGTGGGDTQYF	TGTGCCAGCAGGGGGACAGGTGGCGGAGATACGCAGTATTTT
TRBD1	TRBJ2-7	TRBV29-1	-	CSVDRDRSNEQYF	TGCAGCGTTGACCGGGACAGGAGCAACGAGCAGTACTTC
TRBD1	TRBJ1-3	TRBV9	once	CASTPEGTATSGNTIYF	TGTGCCAGCACCCCGGAGGGGACAGCAACATCTGGAAACACCATATATTTT
-	TRBJ1-2	TRBV28	-	CASSKAHGRVIGNYGYTF	TGTGCCAGCAGCAAGGCGCACGGCAGGGTAATAGGGAACTATGGCTACACCTTC
TRBD1	TRBJ1-1	TRBV30	-	CAWGTGTNTEAFF	TGTGCCTGGGGGACAGGAACGAACACTGAAGCTTTCTTT
-	TRBJ1-2	TRBV21-1	-	CASSSLSPRDRGYTF	TGTGCCAGCAGCAGCCTCTCCCCCCGGGACAGGGGCTACACCTTC
TRBD2	TRBJ2-1	TRBV9	-	CASSPHSGRGNEQFF	TGTGCCAGCAGCCCTCATAGCGGGAGAGGCAATGAGCAGTTCTTC
-	TRBJ2-7	TRBV21-1	once	CASSALRDCAYEQYF	TGTGCCAGCAGCGCCCTGCGGGACTGTGCCTACGAGCAGTACTTC
TRBD1	TRBJ2-2	TRBV9	-	CASSVAGGQGLAGELFF	TGTGCCAGCAGCGTAGCAGGGGGACAGGGTCTAGCCGGGGAGCTGTTTTTT
TRBD1	TRBJ2-6	TRBV7-9	once	CASSLGRGSGANVLTF	TGTGCCAGCAGCTTAGGCAGGGGGTCAGGGGCCAACGTCCTGACTTTC
TRBD2	TRBJ2-3	TRBV29-1	-	CSVYTREGLSTDTQYF	TGCAGCGTCTATACGCGGGAGGGCCTATCTACAGATACGCAGTATTTT
-	TRBJ2-3	TRBV4-3	-	CASSAREATDTQYF	TGCGCCAGCAGCGCCCGGGAAGCCACAGATACGCAGTATTTT
TRBD1	TRBJ1-2	TRBV5-1	few	CASSLYRGGGYGYTF	TGCGCCAGCAGCCTGTACAGGGGTGGCGGCTATGGCTACACCTTC
TRBD1	TRBJ1-5	TRBV4-1	-	CASSQEGQARQPQHF	TGCGCCAGCAGCCAAGAGGGACAGGCGCGGCAGCCCCAGCATTTT
TRBD2	TRBJ2-1	TRBV4-3	once	CASSQVASGNNEQFF	TGCGCCAGCAGCCAAGTCGCTAGCGGGAACAATGAGCAGTTCTTC
-	TRBJ2-2	TRBV6-6	-	CASSFPRTGNTGELFF	TGTGCCAGCAGTTTCCCCCGGACGGGAAACACCGGGGAGCTGTTTTTT
-	TRBJ1-3	TRBV7-3	-	CASSFTGNSGNTIYF	TGTGCCAGCAGCTTTACAGGGAATAGTGGAAACACCATATATTTT
-	TRBJ2-7	TRBV25-1	-	CASSWGEGTGYEQYF	TGTGCCAGCAGTTGGGGAGAGGGGACTGGATACGAGCAGTACTTC
-	TRBJ2-1	TRBV30	-	CAWSSEGGYNEQFF	TGTGCCTGGAGTTCGGAGGGGGGGTACAATGAGCAGTTCTTC
TRBD2	TRBJ2-3	TRBV28	-	CASSSTPGGTQYF	TGTGCCAGCAGTTCTACCCCGGGGGGGACTCAGTATTTT
TRBD2	TRBJ2-7	TRBV2	-	CASSLSGGALVEQYF	TGTGCCAGCAGCCTTAGCGGGGGGGCCCTGGTCGAGCAGTACTTC
TRBD2	TRBJ2-1	TRBV7-3	-	CASSFVGSGGRSYNEQFF	TGTGCCAGCAGCTTTGTAGGGAGCGGGGGCCGCTCCTACAATGAGCAGTTCTTC
TRBD2	TRBJ2-3	TRBV4-3	-	CASSHRIGTSGFTDTQYF	TGCGCCAGCAGCCACCGCATAGGCACTAGCGGATTCACAGATACGCAGTATTTT
TRBD2	TRBJ2-1	TRBV4-1	-	CASSQYSGGAENEQFF	TGCGCCAGCAGCCAATATAGCGGGGGGGCCGAAAATGAGCAGTTCTTC
-	TRBJ2-3	TRBV5-1	-	CASSLGQGRTDTQYF	TGCGCCAGCAGCTTGGGGCAGGGCCGCACAGATACGCAGTATTTT
-	TRBJ1-4	TRBV27	-	CASSPRAPGEKLFF	TGTGCCAGCAGTCCGCGGGCGCCGGGTGAAAAACTGTTTTTT
TRBD1	TRBJ1-4	TRBV5-5	once	CASSPDRGDEKLFF	TGTGCCAGCAGCCCTGACAGGGGTGACGAAAAACTGTTTTTT
-	TRBJ1-1	TRBV29-1	-	CSASGRLTEAFF	TGCAGCGCGTCGGGGAGGCTCACTGAAGCTTTCTTT
-	TRBJ2-5	TRBV6-5	-	CASSYGPHPGETQYF	TGTGCCAGCAGTTACGGTCCGCACCCGGGGGAGACCCAGTACTTC
TRBD2	TRBJ2-7	TRBV19	-	CASSTSGKTYEQYF	TGTGCCAGTAGTACCAGCGGGAAAACCTACGAGCAGTACTTC